This T cell receptor beta chain was documented in a study of blood T cell repertoires in COVID-19. Study as a whole: Italy, Spain and the United States were the sources of the convalescent and acute COVID-19 samples. The cDNA or gDNA used as material had been derived from T cells, B-cell-depleted T cells, or PBMCs.

In the authors' workflow: Reference gene primer amplification gave nucleated cell count estimates. Repertoires were generated with immunoSEQ multiplex PCR, while TCRdb's copy carries only in-frame clones and drops some. V and J calls and clone size come straight from that table; D and trimming were deduced from the DNA. The table shows some 23,000 clones, with around 85% occurring only once. The CDR3 loop spans 14 amino acids. V shed 4 bases and J shed 5 bases, with 9 bases lying between them. Germline V gene data show CDR1 as ENHRY and CDR2 as SYGVKD. This TCR was recovered from a woman older than 75 with acute or convalescent COVID-19. The source material was peripheral blood. The J gene is TRBJ1-6, the V gene TRBV10-3; D not certain. CDR3 amino acids: CAISVDLNNSPLHF. The CDR3 DNA sequence: TGTGCCATCAGTGTCGACTTAAATAATTCACCCCTCCACTTT.